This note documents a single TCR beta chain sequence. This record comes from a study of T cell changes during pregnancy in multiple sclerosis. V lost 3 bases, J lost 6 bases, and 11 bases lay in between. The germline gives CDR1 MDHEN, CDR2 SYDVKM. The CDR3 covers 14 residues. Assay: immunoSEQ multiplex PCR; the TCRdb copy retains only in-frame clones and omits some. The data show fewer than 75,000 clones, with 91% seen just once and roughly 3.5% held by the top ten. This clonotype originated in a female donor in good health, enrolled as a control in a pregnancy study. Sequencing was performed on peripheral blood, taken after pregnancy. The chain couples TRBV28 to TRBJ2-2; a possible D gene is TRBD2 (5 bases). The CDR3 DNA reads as TGTGCCAGCAGTTTGAGTAGCGCTGCCGGGGAGCTGTTTTTT. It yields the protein CASSLSSAAGELFF.